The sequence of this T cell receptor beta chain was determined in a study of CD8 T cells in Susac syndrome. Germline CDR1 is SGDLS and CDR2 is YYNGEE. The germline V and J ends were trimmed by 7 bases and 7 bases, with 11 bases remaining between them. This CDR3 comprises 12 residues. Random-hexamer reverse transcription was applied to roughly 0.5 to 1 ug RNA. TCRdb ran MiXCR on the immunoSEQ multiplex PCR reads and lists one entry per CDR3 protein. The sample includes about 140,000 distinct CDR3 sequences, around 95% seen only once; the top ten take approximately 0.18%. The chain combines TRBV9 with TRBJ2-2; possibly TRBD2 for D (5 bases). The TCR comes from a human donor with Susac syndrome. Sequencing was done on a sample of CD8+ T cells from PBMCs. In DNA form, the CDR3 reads TGTGCCAGCGCGAGCGGTAGCGGGGAGCTGTTTTTT. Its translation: CASASGSGELFF.